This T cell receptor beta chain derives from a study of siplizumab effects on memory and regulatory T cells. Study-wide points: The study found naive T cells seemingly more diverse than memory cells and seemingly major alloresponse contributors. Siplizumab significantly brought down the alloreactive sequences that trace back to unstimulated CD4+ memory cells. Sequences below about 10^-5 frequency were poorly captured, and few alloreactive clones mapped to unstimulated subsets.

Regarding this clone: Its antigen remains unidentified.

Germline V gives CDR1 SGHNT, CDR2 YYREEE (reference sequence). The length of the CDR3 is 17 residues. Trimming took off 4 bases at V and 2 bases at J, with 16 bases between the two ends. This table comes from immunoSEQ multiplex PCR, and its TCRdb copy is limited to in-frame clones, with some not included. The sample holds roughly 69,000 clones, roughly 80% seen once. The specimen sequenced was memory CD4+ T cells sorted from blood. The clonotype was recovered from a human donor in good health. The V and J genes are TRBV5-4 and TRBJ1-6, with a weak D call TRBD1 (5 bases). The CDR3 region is CASSPGGTGTYNSPLHF. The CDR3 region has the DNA TGTGCCAGCAGCCCGGGTGGGACTGGGACCTATAATTCACCCCTCCACTTT.